This passage covers 27 T cell receptor beta chains from one sample sequenced in a study of prognosis after radiotherapy for stage I lung cancer. The genomic DNA TCR beta CDR3 region underwent two rounds of multiplex PCR. The authors ran first-round PCR with primers specific to each TRBV and TRBJ gene. TCRdb reanalysed the multiplex PCR reads using MiXCR and keeps one entry per CDR3 protein. This table holds about 26,000 distinct CDR3 sequences, around 30% found once. Sequenced here: PBMCs, sampled before or after stereotactic body radiation therapy (not recorded which). The receptors here all came from a donor aged 50 or older with non-small cell lung cancer.

This clonotype was seen ten or more times. This chain links TRBV6-1 with TRBJ1-5, with TRBD1 as a possible D gene (5 bases). The CDR3 contains 13 residues. Germline CDR1 MNHNS, CDR2 SASEGT. With 10 bases removed from V and 2 bases from J, the gap between germline ends came to 12 bases. In nucleotides, the CDR3 is TGTGCCACCCGAGAGACAGGCAATCAGCCCCAGCATTTT. Amino acids: CATRETGNQPQHF.

On this clonotype: A much larger clone differs by one base, so this may be a read error. V gene TRBV5-1 combines with J gene TRBJ2-1, with 8 bases aligning to TRBD1. The CDR3 is 13 residues long. The trim removed 4 bases at V and 9 bases at J, leaving 6 bases unmatched. Germline V CDR1 and CDR2: SGHRS, YFSETQ. The CDR3 nucleotides read TGCGCCAGCAGCCTCCAGGGGGCCGGTGAGCAGTTCTTC. Encoded protein: CASSLQGAGEQFF. Based on the CDR3 plus reference TRBV5-1 and TRBJ2-1, the full variable domain is KAGVTQTPRYLIKTRGQQVTLSCSPISGHRSVSWYQQTPGQGLQFLFEYFSETQRNKGNFPGRFSGRQFSNSRSEMNVSTLELGDSALYLCASSLQGAGEQFFGPGTRLTVL.

Concerning this clonotype itself: A single base separates this from a much larger clone, so it may be a read error. The J gene is TRBJ2-7, the V gene TRBV19, with a weak D call TRBD2 (5 bases). The CDR3 totals 14 residues. Germline CDR1 LNHDA, CDR2 SQIVND (reference sequence). The DNA for the CDR3 is TGTACCAGTAGTATAGTAAGCGGTTCCTACGAGCAGTACTTC. It translates to CTSSIVSGSYEQYF.

There are many counts of this clonotype. The chain uses TRBV6-2 or TRBV6-3 and TRBJ2-7, with a tentative D call TRBD1 (6 bases). The CDR3 totals 11 residues. Trimming removed 4 bases from V and 12 bases from J, with 13 bases in between. CDR1 and CDR2 (germline): MNHEY, SVGEGT. The CDR3 loop reads CASSSGAGVYF. CDR3 DNA sequence: TGTGCCAGCAGTTCAGGGGCCGGGGTGTACTTC.

This clonotype has a count of ten or more. The junction shows a germline mismatch at one end, possibly a read error. The V call is TRBV7-7, the J call TRBJ2-1; 12 bases are shared with TRBD2. CDR1 is SSHAT and CDR2 is FNYEAQ in the germline V gene (reference sequence). The CDR3 length is 17 residues. The CDR3 sequence is CASSSGASGGDGGEQFF. The DNA for the CDR3 is TGTGCTAGCAGCTCTGGTGCTAGCGGGGGGGATGGGGGCGAGCAGTTCTTC.

This clonotype was seen ten or more times. The chain links TRBV20-1 to TRBJ2-1, with TRBD2 as a possible D gene (5 bases). Germline V CDR1 and CDR2: DFQATT, SNEGSKA (reference sequence). The CDR3 has 14 amino acids. Trimming removed 0 bases at V and 6 bases at J, with 12 bases between. The CDR3 region has the DNA TGCAGTGCTAGAGATACGAGTAGCGTCAATGAGCAGTTCTTC. It specifies CSARDTSSVNEQFF.

The chain has TRBV28 and TRBJ1-1, with TRBD1 identical over 7 bases. The CDR3 is 15 residues long. Germline lookup yields CDR1 MDHEN and CDR2 SYDVKM. V dropped 7 bases and J dropped 1; count of bases not matched to a gene: 9. The CDR3 is CASTVTGQWNTEAFF. In DNA form, the CDR3 reads TGTGCCAGCACCGTAACGGGACAGTGGAACACTGAAGCTTTCTTT. Looking up the rest from reference TRBV28 and TRBJ1-1 gives the full variable domain: DVKVTQSSRYLVKRTGEKVFLECVQDMDHENMFWYRQDPGLGLRLIYFSYDVKMKEKGDIPEGYSVSREKKERFSLILESASTNQTSMYLCASTVTGQWNTEAFFGQGTRLTVV.

Ten or more counts support this clonotype. The V call is TRBV24-1, the J call TRBJ1-2; 7 bases line up with TRBD1. This CDR3 is built from 14 residues. CDR1 KGHDR and CDR2 SFDVKD come from the germline V gene. V shed 0 bases, J shed 8 bases, and the junction held 5 bases outside the gene matches. The CDR3 here is CATSDLARGVGYTF. As DNA, the CDR3 is TGTGCCACCAGTGATTTGGCCAGGGGGGTCGGCTACACCTTC.

On this clonotype: A read error may be the cause here, since a much bigger clone is one base away. The V gene is TRBV25-1, the J gene TRBJ1-1; D is unresolved. There are 13 residues in the CDR3. The V gene lost 0 bases and the J gene lost 7 bases, with 9 bases spanning the gap. CDR1 and CDR2 from the germline V gene are MGHDK and SYGVNS. The CDR3 is CASSEYRSIEAFF. For the CDR3, the DNA is TGTGCCAGCAGTGAATATAGGTCCATTGAAGCTTTCTTT.

For the CDR3, the DNA is TGTGCCAGCAGCCCGGGACGGAATCAGCCCCAGCATTTT. This codes for CASSPGRNQPQHF. The J gene is TRBJ1-5, the V gene TRBV7-9; D may be TRBD1 (5 bases). Trimming stripped 5 bases from V and 4 bases from J, with 9 bases between. The CDR3 runs to 13 residues. Germline lookup yields CDR1 SEHNR and CDR2 FQNEAQ (reference sequence).

This clonotype was seen repeatedly, ten times or more. The chain combines TRBV28 with TRBJ2-5; 11 bases agree with TRBD2. Germline V CDR1 and CDR2: MDHEN, SYDVKM. The CDR3 totals 14 residues. After removal of 4 bases from V and 7 bases from J, the junction contained 5 bases not matched to a gene. The CDR3 sequence is CASSSGTSGRTQYF. CDR3 coding DNA: TGTGCCAGCAGTTCCGGGACTAGCGGAAGGACCCAGTACTTC.

This clonotype was observed once. The chain uses TRBV29-1 and TRBJ2-1; D is undetermined. The CDR3 loop spans 12 amino acids. V lost 4 bases to trimming and J lost 7 bases, with 11 bases between them. The germline gives CDR1 SQVTM, CDR2 ANQGSEA. CDR3 DNA sequence: TGCAGCGTTGGCGTCGGAACAAATGAGCAGTTCTTC. Translation: CSVGVGTNEQFF.

This clonotype occurred a few times. J is TRBJ2-5 and V is TRBV29-1, with 10 bases lining up with TRBD2. V trimming: 4 bases; J trimming: 1 base; junction bases outside the gene matches: 3. CDR1 SQVTM and CDR2 ANQGSEA come from the germline V gene. The CDR3 runs to 14 residues. The CDR3 loop is CSVGAGGTQETQYF. As DNA, the CDR3 is TGCAGCGTTGGAGCGGGGGGGACCCAAGAGACCCAGTACTTC.

The chain combines TRBV6-2 or TRBV6-3 with TRBJ1-2; no reliable D call. Germline lookup yields CDR1 MNHEY and CDR2 SVGEGT. V lost 5 bases to trimming and J lost 3 bases, with 10 bases between them. This CDR3 comprises 13 residues. This chain's CDR3 is CASSPSEHYGYTF. Here the CDR3 DNA reads TGTGCCAGCAGTCCCTCCGAGCACTATGGCTACACCTTC.

This clonotype was counted at least ten times. The genes are TRBV27 and TRBJ1-5; 8 positions match TRBD1. V was pared by 6 bases and J by 9 bases, with 10 bases of the junction left unmatched. The length of the CDR3 is 14 residues. Germline V gene lookup returns CDR1 MNHEY and CDR2 SMNVEV (reference sequence). As DNA, the CDR3 is TGTGCCAGCAGCCTCGGACAGGGTCTGCCGCCCCAGCATTTT. Amino acids: CASSLGQGLPPQHF.

This chain uses TRBV12-5 with TRBJ2-3; maybe TRBD2 (5 bases). The CDR3 totals 13 residues. Germline CDR1 and CDR2: LGHNT and FRNRAP. Trimming stripped 6 bases from V and 5 bases from J, with 12 bases between. CDR3 in DNA: TGTGCTAGTGGAGGAGAGGGCGGAGATACGCAGTATTTT. This codes for CASGGEGGDTQYF.

This clonotype was recorded at least ten times. The chain recombines TRBV10-3 with TRBJ2-3; 12 nucleotides align to TRBD2. The germline CDR1 and CDR2 sequences are ENHRY and SYGVKD. V shed 6 bases and J 0 bases; nucleotides not matched to a gene: 10. The CDR3 length is 18 residues. In nucleotides, the CDR3 is TGTGCCATCAGGGGTCGGACTAGCGGGGTCCTTAGCACAGATACGCAGTATTTT. Residues: CAIRGRTSGVLSTDTQYF.

This clonotype was seen ten or more times. The chain is built from TRBV5-1 and TRBJ2-3, with no clear D. V dropped 6 bases and J dropped 1 base, with 12 bases sitting between them. CDR3 length equals 14 residues. Germline lookup yields CDR1 SGHRS and CDR2 YFSETQ. In nucleotides, the CDR3 is TGCGCCAGCAAATCCGAGCCAGGCACAGATACGCAGTATTTT. It yields the protein CASKSEPGTDTQYF. The entire variable domain, with the rest obtained from reference TRBV5-1 and TRBJ2-3, is as follows: KAGVTQTPRYLIKTRGQQVTLSCSPISGHRSVSWYQQTPGQGLQFLFEYFSETQRNKGNFPGRFSGRQFSNSRSEMNVSTLELGDSALYLCASKSEPGTDTQYFGPGTRLTVL.

In this sample, this clonotype turned up many times. The chain combines TRBV5-4 with TRBJ2-7; 8 nucleotides align to TRBD1. Germline CDR1 reads SGHNT; CDR2 reads YYREEE (reference sequence). The V segment lost 4 bases and the J segment 1 base; nucleotides outside the gene matches: 4. This CDR3 is 14 amino acids long. The CDR3 protein is CASSQDRVSYEQYF. The CDR3, as DNA: TGTGCCAGCAGCCAGGACAGGGTATCCTACGAGCAGTACTTC. The full variable domain, its missing parts supplied by reference TRBV5-4 and TRBJ2-7, is ETGVTQSPTHLIKTRGQQVTLRCSSQSGHNTVSWYQQALGQGPQFIFQYYREEENGRGNFPPRFSGLQFPNYSSELNVNALELDDSALYLCASSQDRVSYEQYFGPGTRLTVT.

The chain couples TRBV6-2 or TRBV6-3 to TRBJ1-6; tentative D call: TRBD1 (5 bases). V was pared by 10 bases and J by 4 bases, with 8 bases between. Per germline, CDR1 MNHEY and CDR2 SVGEGT. There are 12 residues in the CDR3. The CDR3 region is CATRQYNSPLHF. In DNA form, the CDR3 reads TGTGCCACCCGACAGTATAATTCACCCCTCCACTTT.

The sample holds many counts of this clonotype. This sequence joins TRBV6-5 and TRBJ2-2; D unclear. Germline V lookup: CDR1 MNHEY, CDR2 SVGAGI. The V gene lost 4 bases and the J gene lost 1 base, with 7 bases spanning the gap. The CDR3 runs 14 residues. CDR3 sequence reads: CASSFSENTGELFF. CDR3 DNA sequence: TGTGCCAGCAGTTTCTCTGAGAACACCGGGGAGCTGTTTTTT.

The gene calls are TRBV6-2 or TRBV6-3 and TRBJ2-4; TRBD1 is a possible D gene (6 bases). Trimming removed 5 bases at V and 8 bases at J, with 19 bases between. There are 15 residues in the CDR3. In germline, CDR1 is MNHEY, CDR2 SVGEGT. The CDR3 spells CASSRSGVRGDIQYF. The CDR3 DNA sequence: TGTGCCAGCAGTCGCTCAGGGGTGCGCGGAGACATTCAGTACTTC.

As to this clonotype: A much more abundant neighbour one base away suggests this may be a read error. This sequence joins TRBV6-5 and TRBJ2-5, with a possible D match to TRBD1 (6 bases). CDR1 and CDR2 from the germline V gene are MNHEY and SVGAGI. With 2 bases removed from V and 4 bases from J, the gap between germline ends came to 14 bases. The length of the CDR3 is 15 residues. Here the CDR3 reads CASSYPGHGVETQYF. As DNA, the CDR3 is TGTGCCAGCAGTTACCCGGGACATGGGGTAGAGACCCAGTACTTC.

This clonotype showed up just once. The CDR3 bases are TGTGCCAGCAGCTTGACAAGCTCCTACAATGAGCAGTTCTTC. Translated, it gives CASSLTSSYNEQFF. The chain combines TRBV5-5 with TRBJ2-1; no reliable D call. V dropped 1 base and J dropped 0 bases, with 5 bases sitting between them. Germline lookup yields CDR1 SGHKS and CDR2 YYEKEE (reference sequence). This CDR3 contains 14 residues.

This clonotype appeared once. V and J are TRBV6-6 and TRBJ2-2; no clear D. The CDR3 is 18 amino acids. Trimming shortened V by 0 bases and J by 4 bases, and 18 bases separated the two germline ends. In germline, CDR1 is MNHNY, CDR2 SVGAGI (reference sequence). The CDR3 nucleotides are TGTGCCAGCAGTTACTCGCCCCTCTTTGGGTGCCGCACCGGGGAGCTGTTTTTT. Residues: CASSYSPLFGCRTGELFF.

The chain carries TRBV7-9 and TRBJ1-4, with TRBD1 matching 7 bases. Germline assignment: CDR1 SEHNR and CDR2 FQNEAQ (reference sequence). CDR3 length: 15 amino acids. Unmatched junction bases numbered 8, after V lost 2 bases and J lost 8 bases. CDR3 nucleotides: TGTGCCAGCAGCTTATCAGGTGGCAGGGGGGAAAAACTGTTTTTT. Translating gives CASSLSGGRGEKLFF.

In its sample, this clonotype was seen many times. The chain uses TRBV12-3 or TRBV12-4 and TRBJ2-1; D is tentatively TRBD1 or TRBD2 (5 bases each). CDR3 size: 12 residues. Deletions cut 6 bases from V and 8 bases from J, with 11 bases between. The CDR3 sequence is CASSGDAYEQFF. CDR3 bases: TGTGCCAGCAGCGGGGACGCCTATGAGCAGTTCTTC.